This T cell receptor (beta chain) appears in the sequencing data of a study of cytomegalovirus exposure and HLA in healthy donors (TCRdb year 2017). For the wider study: An earlier analysis of 587 of the donors reported about 280 Gb of sequence data and around 100 million unique TCR beta sequences obtained from some 170 million T cells. An early release covering more than 500 HLA-typed donors comprised roughly 300 gigabases of sequencing data and around 85 million unique TCR sequences. Of the roughly 400 genotyped donors, approximately 80% fell in the genetic ancestry cluster associated with self-reported Caucasian donors. The study was designed to test whether signatures of past pathogen exposure could be identified by cataloging public T cell receptors. The T cell repertoires of 666 subjects were profiled by immunosequencing and related to cytomegalovirus serostatus. A separate validation cohort of 90 to 150 different subjects was used in addition to the roughly 670-subject first cohort. To predict cytomegalovirus infection status, the study brought together high-throughput TCR immunosequencing, statistical association of individual TCRs with disease status, and machine learning. A later analysis re-examined previously published TCR beta repertoires from 500 to 700 donors and added high-resolution HLA genotyping to investigate patterns of TCR occurrence. Rather than using new phenotypic data, the later analysis identified candidate immune exposures from TCR beta sequences and from how often those sequences occurred across donors. An earlier analysis of more than 450 of the donors used high-throughput TCR beta sequencing to judge whether each TCR beta V gene segment behaved as functional or pseudogenic. Donor age, sex, ethnicity and CMV serostatus were compiled together with the repertoire data. A later genetic analysis used genome-wide SNP genotypes for about 60% of the 666 donors, treating that subset as a discovery cohort. Every repertoire in the discovery cohort had been generated on one and the same sequencing platform. Class I and class II HLA loci were covered by the typing at four-digit resolution. Typing coverage varied by locus: about 629-630 donors for A, B, C, DRB1 and DQB1; some 520 for DQA1; some 610 for DPA1; 450 to 480 for DPB1. Because of strong linkage in the cohort, four to six DR-DQ haplotypes were treated as single units for association and clustering. Among about 410 genotyped donors of the cohort, an average of around 240,000 unique TCR beta nucleotide sequences was sequenced per donor, of which about 20% were non-productive.

In total, approximately 700 healthy bone marrow donors made up the cohort. All cohort members were sampled while nominally healthy, although unrecorded immune exposures were likely present. The donor tested CMV seronegative and was one of the 352 seronegative cohort members. Each donor provided a peripheral blood sample, and peripheral blood mononuclear cells were used for TCR beta sequencing. The Qiagen DNeasy Blood Extraction Kit was used to extract genomic DNA from the blood cell samples. Library method: the immunoSEQ multiplex PCR assay. For the multiplex PCR, a mixture combining 60 forward primers for TCR Vbeta segments and 13 reverse primers for TCR Jbeta segments was used. A multiplex PCR assay on genomic DNA amplified the CDR3 region of rearranged TCR beta genes. The amplified TCR beta libraries were sequenced on the Illumina HiSeq System as 87-base-pair reads. The study's own analysis went as follows. Across the 500 to 750 repertoires, a later analysis counted about 81 million unique TCR beta chains, roughly 11 million of which were shared by at least two donors. Raw reads were error-corrected and collapsed into unique sequences with a nearest-neighbor algorithm that merged closely related sequences to remove PCR and sequencing errors. To assign V, D and J gene segments, CDR3 sequences were aligned to IMGT reference sequences. Each retained sequence needed at least a six-nucleotide match to both a V gene segment and a J gene segment. A rearrangement was called productive if the CDR3 had no stop codons and remained in frame with V and J, and every other rearrangement was called non-productive. CDR3 was defined by IMGT convention, running from the second conserved V-encoded cysteine to the conserved J-encoded phenylalanine. The earlier analysis of about 620 of the donors excluded sequences that lacked an unambiguous match to a single V gene segment. In an earlier analysis of 450 to 700 of the donors, V segments were called functional above 56.7% productive rearrangements and were called segregating when the between-donor standard deviation exceeded 5%. A statistical classification framework was built for diagnosing cytomegalovirus status from the catalog of TCR beta chain sequences. A later analysis assigned V and J genes by comparing TCR nucleotide sequences with IMGT/GENE-DB human TR gene sequences. A later analysis assigned CDR3 sequences and most-parsimonious VDJ recombination scenarios with the TCRdist pipeline. In a later analysis, every TCR beta chain was defined by the combination of its CDR3 amino acid sequence and its V-gene family, and reads without a unique V-gene family were dropped. In a later analysis, 550 to 650 highly shared, low-generation-probability nucleotide sequences were removed to address suspected cross-contamination and a sequencing artifact. In a later analysis, a clonal expansion index for each public chain was calculated from normalized within-repertoire ranks of inferred template counts. A later analysis computed generation probabilities with a VDJ recombination model fitted to out-of-frame rearrangements, and checked the results against IGoR. In a later analysis, hypergeometric tests were used to score TCR-TCR, TCR-HLA and TCR-CMV co-occurrence, with a repertoire-size bias correction applied to TCR pairs. To estimate false discovery rates, a later analysis permuted the HLA or CMV assignments 20 times. In a later analysis, co-occurring TCRs were grouped with DBSCAN, and TCRdist sequence similarity was added when clustering was performed within HLA-allele-positive subsets. Co-occurrence clustering excluded repertoires with fewer than 30,000 or more than 120,000 public chains, plus five with anomalous nucleotide sharing. TCRdb stores this immuneACCESS table with in-frame sequences only. Part of the clones is absent; in the studies checked, under half of the shortfall reflects unresolved V genes, and no reason is known for the rest. The V and J calls and clone size come from that table; D and trimming were worked out from the DNA. For this sample the table gives 130,000 or so clones, of which around 8.5% were detected only once. The ten largest make up 4.5% to 7% of the sample.

Trimming takes 1 base from V and 5 bases from J, and the germline ends sit 8 bases apart. From the cysteine up to the phenylalanine, the CDR3 has a length of 13 residues. Only CDR3 DNA remains: 39 bases, in frame from the first base. CDR1 and CDR2 are drawn from the germline V gene (reference sequence): LNHDA, SQIVND. As regards this clone: It has no known antigen specificity. Qualities for individual bases were not recorded, and no much larger clone is one base off.

The study at large found these results: In this cohort, only TCR beta chains were sequenced, and detectable features were limited by the absence of alpha or paired-chain data. The classifier was reported to diagnose cytomegalovirus status with high specificity and sensitivity in both the original and validation cohorts. A later analysis found that HLA-associated TCR beta chains were more clonally expanded and had lower generation probabilities than equally common non-associated chains. Because some donors lacked HLA typing at each locus, the association tests relied only on the typed subset. Several of the top co-occurrence clusters appeared to be linked to parvovirus B19, influenza, CMV and Epstein-Barr virus, according to a later analysis. The authors suggested that the approach could potentially be extended to other disease states and immunological phenotypes. At a false discovery rate of 0.05, a later analysis linked some 17,000 TCR beta sequences to specific HLA alleles. The study listed 150 to 200 TCR beta chains as associated with cytomegalovirus. Most TCR sequences were seen in very few donors, while some public TCRs were found in many individuals. According to a later analysis, TCR association rates differed among HLA loci, with DRB1 alleles showing the most associated TCRs and HLA-C alleles showing the fewest. Strong co-occurrence of HLA alleles, especially DR and DQ, made assigning TCR associations to individual alleles difficult. In vitro tests confirmed that a few of the cytomegalovirus-associated TCR beta chains recognize cytomegalovirus antigens. A later genetic analysis reported fewer N-insertions in productive TCRs among donors in an Asian-associated ancestry cluster than the roughly 720-donor mean. According to a later analysis, most CMV-associated TCR beta chains appeared to be HLA-restricted, and the HLA associations seemed to be driven largely by CMV exposure. Sequencing depth was assumed to be roughly uniform across donors in the presence/absence analyses, though that assumption may not hold. In an earlier analysis of some 550 of the donors, most TCR beta V segments were observed in productive rearrangements about 87% or about 30% of the time, broadly matching IMGT annotations. CMV serostatus was the only immune exposure information available for the cohort. A later genetic analysis associated a missense DCLRE1C variant with V-gene and J-gene trimming of TCR beta chains, and an independent cohort replicated the association. A further reported finding was that TCR beta sequences accurately predicted the HLA-A and HLA-B alleles for most subjects in the first cohort. Some IMGT-functional V segments, including TRBV6-2 and TRBV6-3, could not be distinguished by the 87-base-pair reads and were therefore excluded. Correlated functional status among segregating V segments might be attributable to linkage disequilibrium, but an unknown experimental factor could not be ruled out. The earlier analysis of approximately 590 of the donors excluded some 15 rarely observed V segments, including chromosome 9 orphons, because counts were too low. A cluster of highly shared sequence variants was judged likely to represent a technical artifact of the sequencing pipeline.

Sequencing was performed on PBMCs. The chain is made from TRBV19 and TRBJ1-1; the D gene lacks a confident call. This TCR came from a middle-aged man in good health and CMV-seronegative. The encoded CDR3 is CASSIGRGTEAFF. The nucleotide sequence reads as follows: TGTGCCAGTAGTATAGGTAGAGGGACTGAAGCTTTCTTT.